This paragraph covers one T cell receptor (beta chain) sequence. Its antigen is still unknown. No qualities accompany the bases; no much larger clone lies one base away. Preparation of the library involved the immunoSEQ multiplex PCR assay. For the multiplex PCR, a mixture combining 60 forward primers for TCR Vbeta segments and 13 reverse primers for TCR Jbeta segments was used. The CDR3 region of rearranged TCR beta genes was amplified from genomic DNA with a multiplex PCR assay. The amplified TCR beta libraries were sequenced on the Illumina HiSeq System as 87-base-pair reads. The original pipeline was this. Across the 670 or so repertoires, a later analysis counted some 80 million unique TCR beta chains, roughly 11 million of which were shared by at least two donors. Raw reads were error-corrected and collapsed into unique sequences by a nearest-neighbor algorithm in which closely related sequences were merged to remove PCR and sequencing errors. Alignment of CDR3 sequences to IMGT reference sequences was used to assign V, D and J gene segments. For a sequence to be retained, a match of at least six nucleotides to both a V gene segment and a J gene segment was required. A rearrangement counted as productive if the CDR3 had no stop codons and remained in frame with V and J, and every other rearrangement counted as non-productive. CDR3 was defined according to IMGT convention as the region running from the second conserved V-encoded cysteine to the conserved J-encoded phenylalanine. Sequences without an unambiguous match to a single V gene segment were excluded from the earlier analysis of about 600 of the donors. An earlier analysis of some 610 of the donors called V segments functional above 56.7% productive rearrangements and segregating when the between-donor standard deviation exceeded 5%. A statistical classification framework was developed to diagnose cytomegalovirus status using the catalog of TCR beta chain sequences. A later analysis assigned V and J genes by comparing TCR nucleotide sequences with IMGT/GENE-DB human TR gene sequences. A later analysis assigned CDR3 sequences and most-parsimonious VDJ recombination scenarios with the TCRdist pipeline. In a later analysis, every TCR beta chain was defined by the combination of its CDR3 amino acid sequence and its V-gene family, and reads without a unique V-gene family were dropped. To address suspected cross-contamination and a sequencing artifact, a later analysis removed a few hundred highly shared, low-generation-probability nucleotide sequences. In a later analysis, a clonal expansion index was calculated for each public chain from normalized within-repertoire ranks of inferred template counts. Generation probabilities in a later analysis came from a VDJ recombination model fitted to out-of-frame rearrangements, and those results were checked against IGoR. Hypergeometric tests were used in a later analysis to score TCR-TCR, TCR-HLA and TCR-CMV co-occurrence, with a repertoire-size bias correction applied to the TCR pairs. False discovery rates were estimated in a later analysis by permuting HLA or CMV assignments 20 times. In a later analysis, co-occurring TCRs were grouped using DBSCAN, with TCRdist sequence similarity added in when clustering inside HLA-allele-positive subsets. Repertoires with fewer than 30,000 or more than 120,000 public chains were left out of co-occurrence clustering, as were four to six repertoires with anomalous nucleotide sharing. This is the immuneACCESS table as TCRdb keeps it, with only in-frame sequences that have V and J called. A part of the clones is gone; compared with another copy, unresolved V genes explain less than half, and the rest is unexplained. The DNA gave D and trimming, while V, J and clone size come from that table. This sample has 150,000 to 200,000 clones in its table, and around 77% of those were observed once. The ten largest clones take up 1.6% of the sample.

These data originate in a study of cytomegalovirus exposure and HLA in healthy donors listed by TCRdb under 2017. Some background on the complete study: In an earlier analysis of fewer than 750 of the donors, 250 to 300 Gb of sequence data and 90 million to 120 million unique TCR beta sequences from some 170 million T cells were reported. A separate validation cohort of some 130 different subjects was used in addition to the approximately 640-subject first cohort. Typing coverage differed by locus: A, B, C, DRB1 and DQB1 were typed in roughly 620-630 donors, DQA1 in 500 to 550, DPA1 in nearly 610, and DPB1 in just under 490. Rather than using new phenotypic data, the later analysis identified candidate immune exposures from TCR beta sequences and from how often those sequences occurred across donors. About 330 gigabases of sequencing data and around 90 million unique TCR sequences made up an early release that covered under 750 HLA-typed donors. A later analysis re-examined previously published TCR beta repertoires from several hundred donors and added high-resolution HLA genotyping to investigate patterns of TCR occurrence. Class I and class II HLA loci were covered by the typing at four-digit resolution. Using immunosequencing, the study profiled T cell repertoires from 500 to 800 subjects and related those repertoires to cytomegalovirus serostatus. Alongside the repertoire data, information on donor age, sex, ethnicity and CMV serostatus was compiled. Of the roughly 390 genotyped donors, about 84% fell in the genetic ancestry cluster associated with self-reported Caucasian donors. An earlier analysis of around 580 of the donors used high-throughput TCR beta sequencing to judge whether each TCR beta V gene segment behaved as functional or pseudogenic. Among about 410 genotyped donors of the cohort, an average of roughly 230,000 unique TCR beta nucleotide sequences was sequenced per donor, of which roughly 17% were non-productive. Genome-wide SNP genotypes for about 65% of the 666 donors were used in a later genetic analysis, which treated that subset as a discovery cohort. Because of strong linkage in the cohort, roughly five DR-DQ haplotypes were treated as single units for association and clustering. High-throughput TCR immunosequencing, statistical association of individual TCRs with disease status, and machine learning were combined to predict cytomegalovirus infection status. The study was designed to test whether signatures of past pathogen exposure could be identified by cataloging public T cell receptors. All discovery cohort repertoires had been generated using a single sequencing platform.

The cohort was made up of approximately 670 healthy bone marrow donors. Cohort members were all nominally healthy when sampled, although unrecorded immune exposures were likely present. The donor was CMV seronegative and was included in the group of a few hundred seronegative cohort members. A peripheral blood sample was provided by each donor, and peripheral blood mononuclear cells were used for TCR beta sequencing. Genomic DNA extraction from the blood cell samples was performed with the Qiagen DNeasy Blood Extraction Kit. Overall results and qualifications from the work: In a later analysis, HLA-associated TCR beta chains were found to be more clonally expanded and to have lower generation probabilities than equally common non-associated chains. Because HLA typing was missing for some donors at each locus, association tests included only the typed subset. Some 16 rarely observed V segments, including chromosome 9 orphons, were excluded from the earlier analysis of several hundred of the donors because counts were too low. Linkage disequilibrium might explain the correlated functional status among segregating V segments, but an unknown experimental factor could not be ruled out. In a later analysis, 16,951 TCR beta sequences were associated with specific HLA alleles at a false discovery rate of 0.05. Cytomegalovirus status was reported to be diagnosed by the classifier with high specificity and sensitivity in both the original and validation cohorts. CMV serostatus was the only immune exposure information available for the cohort. The sequencing pipeline was judged likely to have produced a cluster of highly shared sequence variants as a technical artifact. In a later genetic analysis, a missense DCLRE1C variant was associated with V-gene and J-gene trimming of TCR beta chains, and the association was replicated in an independent cohort. It was suggested by the authors that the approach could potentially be generalized to other disease states and immunological phenotypes. In this cohort, only TCR beta chains were sequenced, and detectable features were limited by the absence of alpha or paired-chain data. Because the 87-base-pair reads could not distinguish some IMGT-functional V segments, including TRBV6-2 and TRBV6-3, those segments were excluded. Most TCR sequences were seen in very few donors, while some public TCRs were found in many individuals. Compared with the roughly 670-donor mean, donors in an Asian-associated ancestry cluster had fewer N-insertions in productive TCRs, according to a later genetic analysis. A further reported finding was that TCR beta sequences accurately predicted the HLA-A and HLA-B alleles for most subjects in the first cohort. According to a later analysis, parvovirus B19, influenza, CMV and Epstein-Barr virus appeared linked to several top co-occurrence clusters. When HLA alleles, especially DR and DQ, strongly co-occurred, TCR associations were difficult to assign to individual alleles. In an earlier analysis of roughly 500 of the donors, most TCR beta V segments appeared in productive rearrangements about 90% or about 30% of the time, broadly matching IMGT annotations. According to a later analysis, TCR association rates differed among HLA loci, with DRB1 alleles showing the most associated TCRs and HLA-C alleles showing the fewest. The study listed around 160 TCR beta chains as associated with cytomegalovirus. The presence/absence analyses assumed that sequencing depth was roughly uniform across donors, and that assumption may not be true. In vitro tests confirmed that a few of the cytomegalovirus-associated TCR beta chains recognize cytomegalovirus antigens. In a later analysis, most CMV-associated TCR beta chains were found to appear HLA-restricted, with HLA associations seemingly driven largely by CMV exposure.

Trimming at the junction amounts to 0 bases on V and 18 bases on J, and the germline ends lie 15 bases apart. Counted from cysteine to phenylalanine, this CDR3 has 13 amino acids. Here the CDR3 DNA is all that survives: 39 bases in frame from base 1. Taken from the germline V gene, the CDR1 and CDR2 loops are MNHNS and SASEGT. The sequencing sample was made of PBMCs. Recombination linked TRBV6-1 to TRBJ1-6; the D gene is perhaps TRBD1, on 6 matching bases. The receptor was derived from a woman aged 25 to 39 in good health and CMV-seronegative. CDR3 region: CASSEARTVGTHF. The sequence in DNA is TGTGCCAGCAGTGAAGCGCGGACAGTCGGGACCCACTTT.